The T cell receptor delta chain under discussion was sequenced for a study of gamma-delta T cells after stem cell transplantation listed by TCRdb under 2016. Receptor libraries were prepared by RT-PCR. Sequencing was carried out with an Illumina MiSeq. TCRdb reran clone calling on the public reads with CATT; rows sharing one DNA sequence were then combined. The sample table lists about 2,900 delta-chain clones, around 30% of them with a count of one. The ten largest clones add up to roughly 25% of the sample. A word on this clone: Its antigen target is currently unknown. This likely traces to a read error, being one base from a far larger clone. Distinct nucleotide sequences in the sample also encode this CDR3.

From V the trimming removes 6 bases and from J it removes 3 bases, while the gene matches leave 17 bases of the junction unaccounted for. CDR1 and CDR2 are drawn from the germline V gene: GEAIGNYY, EKD. Taken from cysteine to phenylalanine, the CDR3 has 17 residues. Only the CDR3 part of the read is kept: 51 bases, read in frame from the first base. The chain is made from TRDV2 and TRDJ1; TRDD3 agrees with 8 junctional bases. Sequencing was done on a sample of gamma-delta T cells. This TCR came from a human donor. It is not recorded whose cells these are; they may come from a transplant donor. The CDR3 is CACLRLGGSSGSDKLIF. The sequenced DNA: TGTGCCTGTCTGAGACTGGGGGGATCGAGCGGGTCCGATAAACTCATCTTT.